The 25 T cell receptor beta chains presented below share a single source sample, sequenced in a study of blood T cell repertoires in COVID-19. Sequenced by immunoSEQ multiplex PCR; TCRdb stores in-frame clones only, minus some. The sample records around 230,000 clones, approximately 83% being singletons. The sample taken for sequencing was peripheral blood. All receptors come from a woman over 75 with acute or convalescent COVID-19.

This chain joins TRBV28 and TRBJ1-2, with D unresolved. CDR1 is MDHEN and CDR2 is SYDVKM in the germline V gene. This CDR3 is 10 amino acids long. V dropped 2 bases and J dropped 12 bases, with 7 bases sitting between them. Here the CDR3 reads CASSLGENTF. CDR3 sequence (DNA): TGTGCCAGCAGTTTAGGAGAAAACACCTTC.

The chain has TRBV18 and TRBJ2-3, with TRBD2 as a possible D gene (5 bases). This CDR3 has 14 amino acids. Trimming removed 2 bases at V and 8 bases at J, with 14 bases between. Germline CDR1 reads KGHSH; CDR2 reads LQKENI. CDR3 DNA: TGTGCCAGCTCACCATTCGGGGTGTCGGGTACGCAGTATTTT. Amino acid sequence: CASSPFGVSGTQYF. Full variable domain (outside the CDR3, taken from reference TRBV18 and TRBJ2-3): NAGVMQNPRHLVRRRGQEARLRCSPMKGHSHVYWYRQLPEEGLKFMVYLQKENIIDESGMPKERFSAEFPKEGPSILRIQQVVRGDSAAYFCASSPFGVSGTQYFGPGTRLTVL.

The chain recombines TRBV7-9 with TRBJ1-1; D not resolved. This CDR3 contains 17 residues. Trimming stripped 5 bases from V and 4 bases from J, with 23 bases between. Germline CDR1 and CDR2: SEHNR and FQNEAQ (reference sequence). This CDR3 is CASSPMAPRSESTEAFF. CDR3 nucleotide sequence: TGTGCCAGCAGCCCGATGGCCCCTAGGTCCGAGAGCACTGAAGCTTTCTTT. Combining the CDR3 with reference TRBV7-9 and TRBJ1-1 gives the whole variable domain DTGVSQNPRHKITKRGQNVTFRCDPISEHNRLYWYRQTLGQGPEFLTYFQNEAQLEKSRLLSDRFSAERPKGSFSTLEIQRTEQGDSAMYLCASSPMAPRSESTEAFFGQGTRLTVV.

The rearrangement links TRBV20-1 to TRBJ1-5, with unresolved D. Trimming stripped 3 bases from V and 0 bases from J, with 12 bases between. CDR1 and CDR2 from the germline V gene are DFQATT and SNEGSKA (reference sequence). CDR3 length equals 15 residues. The CDR3 DNA is TGCAGTGCTAGTAATGGGCCGTTTAGCAATCAGCCCCAGCATTTT. Translation gives CSASNGPFSNQPQHF.

This clone has only one observation. The gene calls are TRBV3-1 (or the pseudogene TRBV3-2) and TRBJ2-7, with D unresolved. CDR1 is LGHDT, CDR2 YNNKEL, per germline (reference sequence). Trimming removed 8 bases from V and 3 bases from J, with 8 bases in between. CDR3 length: 11 amino acids. CDR3 region: CASGRSYEQYF. As DNA, the CDR3 is TGTGCCAGCGGTCGGAGCTACGAGCAGTACTTC.

This chain connects TRBV14 to TRBJ2-1; 9 positions match TRBD2. The CDR3 is 18 amino acids. V lost 4 bases, J lost 7 bases, and 17 bases stayed unmatched. Germline CDR1 SGHDN, CDR2 FVKESK. The CDR3 DNA reads TGTGCCAGCAGCCCGCTCCTAGGGGGGACTAGCCCCGCTAATGAGCAGTTCTTC. It is translated as CASSPLLGGTSPANEQFF.

Of note for this clone: This specimen includes other DNA sequences encoding the same CDR3. The rearrangement links TRBV6-5 to TRBJ1-3; the D is unclear. CDR3 length: 14 residues. The ends were cut back, 3 bases at V and 2 bases at J, with 8 bases in the middle. Germline V gene data show CDR1 as MNHEY and CDR2 as SVGAGI. This CDR3 reads CASSYGSPGNTIYF. The CDR3, as DNA: TGTGCCAGCAGTTATGGGAGTCCTGGAAACACCATATATTTT.

The rearrangement links TRBV5-1 to TRBJ1-6; D is unresolved. The CDR3 runs 14 residues. V lost 7 bases, J lost 7 bases, and 15 bases lay in between. CDR1 is SGHRS, CDR2 YFSETQ, per germline. CDR3: CASRSEIWNSPLHF. CDR3 sequence (DNA): TGCGCCAGCCGTTCGGAGATCTGGAATTCACCCCTCCACTTT. The variable domain in full, with the rest retrieved from reference TRBV5-1 and TRBJ1-6, is KAGVTQTPRYLIKTRGQQVTLSCSPISGHRSVSWYQQTPGQGLQFLFEYFSETQRNKGNFPGRFSGRQFSNSRSEMNVSTLELGDSALYLCASRSEIWNSPLHFGNGTRLTVT.

This chain links TRBV7-9 with TRBJ2-1; a possible D gene is TRBD1 (6 bases). The CDR3 totals 13 residues. V lost 6 bases, J lost 4 bases, and 10 bases lay in between. Germline V gene sequence: CDR1 SEHNR, CDR2 FQNEAQ (reference sequence). Written as DNA, the CDR3 is TGTGCCAGCAGTTCGGACAGTTACAATGAGCAGTTCTTC. Protein sequence: CASSSDSYNEQFF.

The table lists this clone with a count of one. The chain recombines TRBV3-1 (or the pseudogene TRBV3-2) with TRBJ2-3; 7 bases are shared with TRBD2. This CDR3 has 15 residues. Trimming at V came to 4 bases and at J to 3 bases, leaving 7 bases not matched to a gene. Germline lookup yields CDR1 LGHDT and CDR2 YNNKEL (reference sequence). CDR3: CASSRRGLDTDTQYF. The CDR3 coding sequence is TGTGCCAGCAGCCGCCGCGGACTAGATACAGATACGCAGTATTTT.

V and J are TRBV5-4 and TRBJ2-3, with TRBD2 matching over 9 bases. The CDR3 loop spans 16 amino acids. Germline CDR1 is SGHNT and CDR2 is YYREEE (reference sequence). The J segment lost 2 bases and the V segment lost 0 bases, leaving 4 bases of the junction unmatched. As DNA, the CDR3 is TGTGCCAGCAGCTTGGTAGCGGGGGCCCTCACAGATACGCAGTATTTT. Translation gives CASSLVAGALTDTQYF.

This chain links TRBV18 with TRBJ2-7; 8 bases fit TRBD1. The junction had 7 bases not matched to a gene; V was cut back by 6 bases and J by 3 bases. The CDR3 covers 14 residues. Germline CDR1 KGHSH, CDR2 LQKENI. Here the CDR3 reads CASSPRTGNYEQYF. The CDR3, as DNA: TGTGCCAGCTCTCCCAGGACAGGGAACTACGAGCAGTACTTC.

The chain is built from TRBV2 and TRBJ1-3; D gene unclear. Trimming stripped 6 bases from V and 0 bases from J, with 6 bases between. Germline V lookup: CDR1 SNHLY, CDR2 FYNNEI. This CDR3 comprises 13 residues. CDR3 residues: CASRSLSGNTIYF. In DNA form, the CDR3 reads TGTGCCAGCAGGTCCCTCTCTGGAAACACCATATATTTT.

The chain recombines TRBV29-1 with TRBJ2-7; 12 nucleotides align to TRBD1. Trimming cost V 6 bases and J 5 bases; bases outside gene matches: 5. CDR3 length: 13 amino acids. Germline lookup yields CDR1 SQVTM and CDR2 ANQGSEA. The CDR3 sequence is CSVWDRGPHEQYF. In nucleotides, the CDR3 is TGCAGCGTGTGGGACAGGGGGCCCCACGAGCAGTACTTC.

The CDR3 bases are TGTGCCAGCAGCTACCGGACAGCCGCCTCTGGAAACACCATATATTTT. It encodes CASSYRTAASGNTIYF. The J gene is TRBJ1-3, the V gene TRBV7-9; maybe TRBD1 (6 bases). Per germline, CDR1 SEHNR and CDR2 FQNEAQ (reference sequence). The V and J ends lost 4 bases and 0 bases respectively, with 13 bases between them. The CDR3 is made up of 16 amino acids. The variable domain in full, completed from reference TRBV7-9 and TRBJ1-3, reads DTGVSQNPRHKITKRGQNVTFRCDPISEHNRLYWYRQTLGQGPEFLTYFQNEAQLEKSRLLSDRFSAERPKGSFSTLEIQRTEQGDSAMYLCASSYRTAASGNTIYFGEGSWLTVV.

Points on this clone: This specimen includes other DNA sequences encoding the same CDR3. The chain combines TRBV5-6 with TRBJ1-1, with TRBD1 as a possible D gene (5 bases). This CDR3 region has 15 residues. CDR1 and CDR2 from the germline V gene are SGHDT and YYEEEE. Trimming took 0 bases from V and 0 from J, leaving 9 bases between them. CDR3 region: CASSLVGGMNTEAFF. In nucleotides, the CDR3 is TGTGCCAGCAGCTTGGTCGGGGGAATGAACACTGAAGCTTTCTTT.

This chain joins TRBV7-9 and TRBJ1-1, with D perhaps matching TRBD1 (6 bases). V lost 1 base, J lost 6 bases, and 15 bases lay in between. The CDR3 totals 15 residues. Germline-derived CDR1 and CDR2 are SEHNR and FQNEAQ (reference sequence). The DNA of the CDR3 is TGTGCCAGCAGCTTAGATTACTCGGGGGGGCCTGAAGCTTTCTTT. Translated, it gives CASSLDYSGGPEAFF. The full variable domain, rest sourced from reference TRBV7-9 and TRBJ1-1, is DTGVSQNPRHKITKRGQNVTFRCDPISEHNRLYWYRQTLGQGPEFLTYFQNEAQLEKSRLLSDRFSAERPKGSFSTLEIQRTEQGDSAMYLCASSLDYSGGPEAFFGQGTRLTVV.

This clone was observed a handful of times. The chain is built from TRBV18 and TRBJ1-1; D call uncertain. The CDR3 consists of 16 residues. V was cut by 3 bases and J by 1 base, with 15 bases left in between. The germline CDR1 and CDR2 sequences are KGHSH and LQKENI. The CDR3 DNA is TGTGCCAGCTCACCGAGCTATAGAAGTTGGAACACTGAAGCTTTCTTT. This translates into CASSPSYRSWNTEAFF.

The V gene is TRBV30, the J gene TRBJ2-7; 8 bases align to TRBD1. The V and J ends lost 4 bases and 5 bases, in that order; junction bases with no gene match: 7. Germline V CDR1 and CDR2: GTSNPN, SVGIG (reference sequence). This CDR3 region has 13 residues. The CDR3 sequence: CAWMARGQNEQYF. In DNA, the CDR3 is TGTGCCTGGATGGCCAGGGGGCAGAACGAGCAGTACTTC.

This clone appeared a few times. V and J are TRBV7-9 and TRBJ2-6, with D unresolved. The CDR3 consists of 14 residues. Per the germline V gene, CDR1 is SEHNR and CDR2 is FQNEAQ (reference sequence). With 3 bases removed from V and 0 bases from J, the gap between germline ends came to 3 bases. CDR3 nucleotide sequence: TGTGCCAGCAGCTTGAGCTCTGGGGCCAACGTCCTGACTTTC. Its protein is CASSLSSGANVLTF.

This clone was seen just once. Different DNA sequences within this sample yield the same CDR3. The genes are TRBV30 and TRBJ2-7, with 10 bases lining up with TRBD1. The CDR3 consists of 15 residues. The germline gives CDR1 GTSNPN, CDR2 SVGIG (reference sequence). J lost 3 bases, V lost 2 bases, and 7 bases had no gene match. CDR3 protein: CAWSPRDRGLYEQYF. CDR3 sequence (DNA): TGTGCCTGGAGTCCCCGGGACAGGGGACTCTACGAGCAGTACTTC. Supplemented by reference TRBV30 and TRBJ2-7, the full variable domain reads SQTIHQWPATLVQPVGSPLSLECTVEGTSNPNLYWYRQAAGRGLQLLFYSVGIGQISSEVPQNLSASRPQDRQFILSSKKLLLSDSGFYLCAWSPRDRGLYEQYFGPGTRLTVT.

J is TRBJ2-3 and V is TRBV5-1; 12 bases are a match to TRBD1. The CDR3 has 15 amino acids. Trimming cost V 7 bases and J 6 bases; bases outside gene matches: 9. Germline CDR1 SGHRS, CDR2 YFSETQ. CDR3 nucleotides: TGCGCCAGCCGATCCGGGACAGGGGGCGTGGATACGCAGTATTTT. It yields the protein CASRSGTGGVDTQYF.

The J gene is TRBJ1-2, the V gene TRBV6-2 or TRBV6-3, with D hard to call. This CDR3 is built from 12 residues. V was clipped by 1 base and J by 4 bases, with 4 bases between them. Germline CDR1 reads MNHEY; CDR2 reads SVGEGT. The CDR3, as DNA: TGTGCCAGCAGTTACTACAGCTATGGCTACACCTTC. It encodes CASSYYSYGYTF.

The chain combines TRBV3-1 (or the pseudogene TRBV3-2) with TRBJ1-2; D is unresolved. The CDR3 is made up of 12 amino acids. Germline CDR1 is LGHDT and CDR2 is YNNKEL (reference sequence). V lost 1 base to trimming and J lost 6 bases, with 6 bases between them. The CDR3: CASSQGADGYTF. In nucleotides, the CDR3 is TGTGCCAGCAGCCAAGGAGCTGATGGCTACACCTTC.

The chain couples TRBV3-1 (or the pseudogene TRBV3-2) to TRBJ2-5; the match to TRBD2 covers 8 bases. CDR3 length equals 18 residues. The germline gives CDR1 LGHDT, CDR2 YNNKEL (reference sequence). Losses at the gene ends were 4 bases for V and 4 bases for J; bases not matched to a gene: 17. This CDR3 reads CASSPVGVSPGGGETQYF. CDR3 bases: TGTGCCAGCAGCCCTGTGGGGGTATCCCCCGGGGGGGGAGAGACCCAGTACTTC.